This TCR beta chain comes out of a study of chronic HIV infection and antiretroviral therapy (dated by TCRdb to the mid-2010s). Libraries were constructed by 5' RACE. Sequencing was carried out with an Illumina MiSeq. Using fastp at Q25 and MiXCR, TCRdb reprocessed the public reads and kept productive beta chains. Rows with a matching CDR3 protein are joined into one entry that keeps the most common DNA and genes. This sample lists 45,000 to 55,000 distinct CDR3 sequences; 15% to 20% were detected once. Of the sample, 2.8% is held by the ten largest clones. Worth noting for this clonotype: Its antigen is currently not known. The sample holds no much larger clone one base away, and base qualities are not on file.

Relative to germline, V is missing 0 bases and J is missing 6 bases, with 3 bases of the junction outside any gene match. CDR1 SGHRS and CDR2 YFSETQ are derived from the germline V gene. From cysteine to phenylalanine, the CDR3 is 15 amino acids long. The DNA shown is the 45-base CDR3, in frame from base 1. The sequenced sample consisted of peripheral blood. The chain employs TRBV5-1 and TRBJ2-7; a stretch of 13 junction bases matches TRBD2. The TCR was taken from an adult who had HIV and had not received antiretroviral therapy, or was an uninfected healthy control (not recorded which). CDR3 loop: CASSLAGTSGTEQYF. The DNA sequence follows: TGCGCCAGCAGCTTGGCCGGGACTAGCGGGACCGAGCAGTACTTC.